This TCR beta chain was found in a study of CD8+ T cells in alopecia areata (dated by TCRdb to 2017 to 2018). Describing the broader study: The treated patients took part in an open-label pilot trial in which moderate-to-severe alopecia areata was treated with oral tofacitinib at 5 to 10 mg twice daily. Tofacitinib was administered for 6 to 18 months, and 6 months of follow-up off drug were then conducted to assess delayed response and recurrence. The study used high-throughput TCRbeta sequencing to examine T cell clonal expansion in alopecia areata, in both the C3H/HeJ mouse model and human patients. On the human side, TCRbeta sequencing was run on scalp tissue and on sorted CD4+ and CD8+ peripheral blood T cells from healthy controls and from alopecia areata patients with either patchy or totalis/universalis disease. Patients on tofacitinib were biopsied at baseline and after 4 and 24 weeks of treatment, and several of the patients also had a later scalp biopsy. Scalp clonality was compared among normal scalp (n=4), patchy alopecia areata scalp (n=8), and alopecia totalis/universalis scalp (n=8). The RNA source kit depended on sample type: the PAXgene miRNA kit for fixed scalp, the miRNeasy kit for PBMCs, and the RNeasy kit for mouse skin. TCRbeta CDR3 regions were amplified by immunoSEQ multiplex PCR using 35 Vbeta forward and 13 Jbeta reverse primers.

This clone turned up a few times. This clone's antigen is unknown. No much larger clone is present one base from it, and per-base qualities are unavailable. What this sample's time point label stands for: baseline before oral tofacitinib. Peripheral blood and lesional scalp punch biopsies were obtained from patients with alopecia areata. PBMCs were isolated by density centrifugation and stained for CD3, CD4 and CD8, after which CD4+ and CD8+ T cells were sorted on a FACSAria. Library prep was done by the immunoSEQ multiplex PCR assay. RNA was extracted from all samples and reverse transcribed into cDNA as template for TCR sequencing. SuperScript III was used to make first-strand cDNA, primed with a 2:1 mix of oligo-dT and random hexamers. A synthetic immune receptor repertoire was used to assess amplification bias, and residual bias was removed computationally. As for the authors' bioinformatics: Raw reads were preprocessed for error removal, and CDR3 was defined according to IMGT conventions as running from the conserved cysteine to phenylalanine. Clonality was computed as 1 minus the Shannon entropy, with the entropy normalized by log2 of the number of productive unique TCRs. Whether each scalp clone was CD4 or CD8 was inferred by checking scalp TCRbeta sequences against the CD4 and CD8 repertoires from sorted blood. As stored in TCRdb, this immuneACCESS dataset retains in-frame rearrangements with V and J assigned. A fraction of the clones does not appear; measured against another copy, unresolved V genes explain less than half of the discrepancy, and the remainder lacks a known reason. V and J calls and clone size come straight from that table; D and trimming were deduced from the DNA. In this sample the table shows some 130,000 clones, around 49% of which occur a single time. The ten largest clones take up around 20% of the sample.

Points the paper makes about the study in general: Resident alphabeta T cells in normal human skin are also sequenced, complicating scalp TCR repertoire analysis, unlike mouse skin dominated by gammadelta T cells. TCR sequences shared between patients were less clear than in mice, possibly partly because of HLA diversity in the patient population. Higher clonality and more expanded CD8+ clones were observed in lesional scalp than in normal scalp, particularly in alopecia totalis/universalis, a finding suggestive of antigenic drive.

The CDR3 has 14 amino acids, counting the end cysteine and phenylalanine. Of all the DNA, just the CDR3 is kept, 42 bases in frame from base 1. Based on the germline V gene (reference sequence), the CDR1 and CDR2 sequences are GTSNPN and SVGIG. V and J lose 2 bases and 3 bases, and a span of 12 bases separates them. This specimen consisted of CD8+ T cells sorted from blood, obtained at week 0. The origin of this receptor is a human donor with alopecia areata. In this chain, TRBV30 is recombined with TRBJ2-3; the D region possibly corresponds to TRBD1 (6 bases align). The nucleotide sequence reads TGTGCCTGGAGTCCAGGGGTAGGGACAGATACGCAGTATTTT. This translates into CAWSPGVGTDTQYF.